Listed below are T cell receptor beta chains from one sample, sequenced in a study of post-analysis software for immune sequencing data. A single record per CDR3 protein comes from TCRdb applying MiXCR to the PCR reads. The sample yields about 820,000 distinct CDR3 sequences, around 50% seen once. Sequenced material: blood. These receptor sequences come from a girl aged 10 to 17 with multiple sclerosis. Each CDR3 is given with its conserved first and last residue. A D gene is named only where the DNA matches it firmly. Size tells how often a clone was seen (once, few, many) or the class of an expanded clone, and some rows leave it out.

cdr3_nt: TGTGCCAGCAGTTTAGCCCGGGACAGATTGCGCGGCTACACCTTC; cdr3_aa: CASSLARDRLRGYTF; v_call: TRBV12-3/TRBV12-4; d_call: TRBD1; j_call: TRBJ1-2; cdr3_length: 15; clone_size: -
cdr3_nt: TGTGCCAGCAGCCAAGCTTGGAGGGGCCACTACGAGCAGTACTTC; cdr3_aa: CASSQAWRGHYEQYF; v_call: TRBV4-2; d_call: -; j_call: TRBJ2-7; cdr3_length: 15; clone_size: few
cdr3_nt: TGTGCCAGTCGGACTAGCGGGAGTGTAGGTGAGCAGTTCTTC; cdr3_aa: CASRTSGSVGEQFF; v_call: TRBV6-5; d_call: TRBD2; j_call: TRBJ2-1; cdr3_length: 14; clone_size: -
cdr3_nt: TGTGCCAGCAGCTCGAAGGTGCCTGGACTACCTCTCCACGAGCAGTTCTTC; cdr3_aa: CASSSKVPGLPLHEQFF; v_call: TRBV7-2; d_call: -; j_call: TRBJ2-1; cdr3_length: 17; clone_size: -
cdr3_nt: TGCGCCAGCAGTATAGAACAGGGGAACACTGAAGCTTTCTTT; cdr3_aa: CASSIEQGNTEAFF; v_call: TRBV5-1; d_call: -; j_call: TRBJ1-1; cdr3_length: 14; clone_size: -
cdr3_nt: TGTGCCAGCAGTTCTAGCGGGGGGGGTTACAATGAGCAGTTCTTC; cdr3_aa: CASSSSGGGYNEQFF; v_call: TRBV6-2/TRBV6-3; d_call: TRBD2; j_call: TRBJ2-1; cdr3_length: 15; clone_size: few
cdr3_nt: TGTGCCATCAGTGGCCGGGACAGCTACGAGCAGTACTTC; cdr3_aa: CAISGRDSYEQYF; v_call: TRBV10-3; d_call: TRBD1; j_call: TRBJ2-7; cdr3_length: 13; clone_size: few
cdr3_nt: TGTGCCATCAGTGATATCCGGACATCTCAAGAGACCCAGTACTTC; cdr3_aa: CAISDIRTSQETQYF; v_call: TRBV10-3; d_call: -; j_call: TRBJ2-5; cdr3_length: 15; clone_size: -
cdr3_nt: TGTGCCATCAGGGGACAGAAGCTTATGTCTGGGGCCAACGTCCTGACTTTC; cdr3_aa: CAIRGQKLMSGANVLTF; v_call: TRBV10-3; d_call: TRBD1; j_call: TRBJ2-6; cdr3_length: 17; clone_size: -
cdr3_nt: TGTGCCAGCAGTGCGACTAGCGGGGGGCCGGGGACCTACAATGAGCAGTTCTTC; cdr3_aa: CASSATSGGPGTYNEQFF; v_call: TRBV6-1; d_call: TRBD2; j_call: TRBJ2-1; cdr3_length: 18; clone_size: -
cdr3_nt: TGTGCCAGCAGCTTAACCTATCGGAACACCATATATTTT; cdr3_aa: CASSLTYRNTIYF; v_call: TRBV7-8; d_call: -; j_call: TRBJ1-3; cdr3_length: 13; clone_size: -
cdr3_nt: TGTGCCACCAGTGTAGGGGATACGCAGTATTTT; cdr3_aa: CATSVGDTQYF; v_call: TRBV24-1; d_call: -; j_call: TRBJ2-3; cdr3_length: 11; clone_size: few
cdr3_nt: TGCAGCGTTGAAGGAGTCGTGGAGGACGGCTTCTCCTACGAGCAGTACTTC; cdr3_aa: CSVEGVVEDGFSYEQYF; v_call: TRBV29-1; d_call: -; j_call: TRBJ2-7; cdr3_length: 17; clone_size: -
cdr3_nt: TGTGCCAGCAGCTTAGAGACAGGGGATGACTATGGCTACACCTTC; cdr3_aa: CASSLETGDDYGYTF; v_call: TRBV7-9; d_call: TRBD1; j_call: TRBJ1-2; cdr3_length: 15; clone_size: -
cdr3_nt: TGTGCCACCAGCAGACCTACCAACGCAGACAGCCCGAGGCAGACCCAGTACTTC; cdr3_aa: CATSRPTNADSPRQTQYF; v_call: TRBV15; d_call: -; j_call: TRBJ2-5; cdr3_length: 18; clone_size: -
cdr3_nt: TGTGCCAGCAGCAAAATGGGGGCCGGGAATAACTATGGCTACACCTTC; cdr3_aa: CASSKMGAGNNYGYTF; v_call: TRBV7-2; d_call: -; j_call: TRBJ1-2; cdr3_length: 16; clone_size: once
cdr3_nt: TGCAGTGCTAGAGATCCCCTGGGGACAGGGGATTTATACTATGGCTACACCTTC; cdr3_aa: CSARDPLGTGDLYYGYTF; v_call: TRBV20-1; d_call: TRBD1; j_call: TRBJ1-2; cdr3_length: 18; clone_size: -
cdr3_nt: TGTGCCAGCAGTTTAGTCGGACAAAGAAATGAGCAGTACTTC; cdr3_aa: CASSLVGQRNEQYF; v_call: TRBV12-3/TRBV12-4; d_call: -; j_call: TRBJ2-5; cdr3_length: 14; clone_size: -
cdr3_nt: TGTGCCAGCAGCCCACCTGGACAGGTTCCCTACGAGCAGTACTTC; cdr3_aa: CASSPPGQVPYEQYF; v_call: TRBV7-9; d_call: TRBD1; j_call: TRBJ2-7; cdr3_length: 15; clone_size: few
cdr3_nt: TGTGCCAGCAGTTACTCGACAGACACAGATACGCAGTATTTT; cdr3_aa: CASSYSTDTDTQYF; v_call: TRBV6-8; d_call: -; j_call: TRBJ2-3; cdr3_length: 14; clone_size: -
cdr3_nt: TGTGCCAGCAGCCCGGGACTAGCGGAAGAGACCCAGTACTTC; cdr3_aa: CASSPGLAEETQYF; v_call: TRBV4-2; d_call: TRBD2; j_call: TRBJ2-5; cdr3_length: 14; clone_size: many
cdr3_nt: TGCGCCAGCAGCCAAGATTGGTGGGATGAGCAGTACTTC; cdr3_aa: CASSQDWWDEQYF; v_call: TRBV4-1; d_call: -; j_call: TRBJ2-5; cdr3_length: 13; clone_size: -
cdr3_nt: TGCAGCCCAAGGGGGACTAGCGGGAATACCGGTTTGTATGAGCAGTTCTTC; cdr3_aa: CSPRGTSGNTGLYEQFF; v_call: TRBV20-1; d_call: TRBD2; j_call: TRBJ2-1; cdr3_length: 17; clone_size: once
cdr3_nt: TGCGCCAGCAGCCAAGATGCCCAACCGCGACTAGCCATCAAACCAGATACGCAGTATTTT; cdr3_aa: CASSQDAQPRLAIKPDTQYF; v_call: TRBV4-1; d_call: TRBD2; j_call: TRBJ2-3; cdr3_length: 20; clone_size: -
cdr3_nt: TGTGCCAGCAGCTTAGACAGGGGTAAGCCCCAGCATTTT; cdr3_aa: CASSLDRGKPQHF; v_call: TRBV7-2; d_call: TRBD1; j_call: TRBJ1-5; cdr3_length: 13; clone_size: -
cdr3_nt: TGTGCCAGCGGACCGGAACAGGGAGACTATGGCTACACCTTC; cdr3_aa: CASGPEQGDYGYTF; v_call: TRBV7-3; d_call: -; j_call: TRBJ1-2; cdr3_length: 14; clone_size: -
cdr3_nt: TGCAGTGCTAGAGAGTGGGACGGAGCGCCCCCAGATACGCAGTATTTT; cdr3_aa: CSAREWDGAPPDTQYF; v_call: TRBV20-1; d_call: -; j_call: TRBJ2-3; cdr3_length: 16; clone_size: -
cdr3_nt: TGTGCCATCAGTGGACAGGACTTCGGGGCCAACGTCCTGACTTTC; cdr3_aa: CAISGQDFGANVLTF; v_call: TRBV10-3; d_call: -; j_call: TRBJ2-6; cdr3_length: 15; clone_size: -
cdr3_nt: TGCAGCGTTGAAGTGTTTTGGGGCTCAACGATCTATGGCTACACCTTC; cdr3_aa: CSVEVFWGSTIYGYTF; v_call: TRBV29-1; d_call: -; j_call: TRBJ1-2; cdr3_length: 16; clone_size: -
cdr3_nt: TGTGCCAGCAGTCGACAACCCGGGACTCACAACTCTGGGGCCAACGTCCTGACTTTC; cdr3_aa: CASSRQPGTHNSGANVLTF; v_call: TRBV27; d_call: -; j_call: TRBJ2-6; cdr3_length: 19; clone_size: -